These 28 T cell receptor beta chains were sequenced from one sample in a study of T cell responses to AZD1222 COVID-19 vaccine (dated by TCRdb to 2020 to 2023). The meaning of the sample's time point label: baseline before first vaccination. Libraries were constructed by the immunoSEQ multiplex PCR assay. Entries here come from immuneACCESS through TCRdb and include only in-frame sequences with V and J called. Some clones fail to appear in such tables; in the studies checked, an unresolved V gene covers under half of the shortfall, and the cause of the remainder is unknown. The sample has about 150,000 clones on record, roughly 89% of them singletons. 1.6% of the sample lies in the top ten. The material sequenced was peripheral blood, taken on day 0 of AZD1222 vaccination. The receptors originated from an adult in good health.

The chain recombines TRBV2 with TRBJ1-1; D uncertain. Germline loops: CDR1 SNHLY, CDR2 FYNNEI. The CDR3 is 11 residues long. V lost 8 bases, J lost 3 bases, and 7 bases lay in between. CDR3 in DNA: TGTGCCAGCTCCTTGGACACTGAAGCTTTCTTT. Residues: CASSLDTEAFF.

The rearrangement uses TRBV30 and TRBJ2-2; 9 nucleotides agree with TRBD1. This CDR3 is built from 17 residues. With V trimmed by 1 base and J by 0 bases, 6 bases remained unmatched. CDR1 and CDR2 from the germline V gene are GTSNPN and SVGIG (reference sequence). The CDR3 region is CAWSGYRGLSNTGELFF. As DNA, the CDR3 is TGTGCCTGGAGTGGATACAGGGGGCTCTCGAACACCGGGGAGCTGTTTTTT. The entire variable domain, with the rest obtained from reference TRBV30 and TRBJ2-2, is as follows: SQTIHQWPATLVQPVGSPLSLECTVEGTSNPNLYWYRQAAGRGLQLLFYSVGIGQISSEVPQNLSASRPQDRQFILSSKKLLLSDSGFYLCAWSGYRGLSNTGELFFGEGSRLTVL.

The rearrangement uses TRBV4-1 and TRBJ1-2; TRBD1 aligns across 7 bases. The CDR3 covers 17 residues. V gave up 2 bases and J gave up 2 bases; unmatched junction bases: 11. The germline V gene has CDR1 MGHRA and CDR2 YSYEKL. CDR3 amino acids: CASSQSRRGGPNYGYTF. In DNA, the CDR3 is TGCGCCAGCAGCCAAAGTCGGCGAGGGGGCCCAAACTATGGCTACACCTTC.

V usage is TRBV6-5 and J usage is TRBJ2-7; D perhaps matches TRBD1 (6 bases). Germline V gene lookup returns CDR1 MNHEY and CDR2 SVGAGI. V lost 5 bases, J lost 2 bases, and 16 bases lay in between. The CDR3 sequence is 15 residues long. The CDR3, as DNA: TGTGCCAGCAGTCCAATACAGGGTCTCACCTACGAGCAGTACTTC. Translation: CASSPIQGLTYEQYF.

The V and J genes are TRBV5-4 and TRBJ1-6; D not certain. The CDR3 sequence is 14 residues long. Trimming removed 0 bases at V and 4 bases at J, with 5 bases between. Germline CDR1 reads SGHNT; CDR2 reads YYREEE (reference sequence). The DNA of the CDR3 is TGTGCCAGCAGCTTGGAAACATATAATTCACCCCTCCACTTT. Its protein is CASSLETYNSPLHF.

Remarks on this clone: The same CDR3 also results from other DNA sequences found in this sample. As DNA, the CDR3 is TGTGCCAGCAGCTCGCAGGGCTACGAGCAGTACTTC. It encodes CASSSQGYEQYF. The chain couples TRBV11-2 to TRBJ2-7; TRBD1 is a possible D gene (5 bases). Germline loops: CDR1 SGHAT, CDR2 FQNNGV. Trimming pared 4 bases from V and 3 bases from J, leaving 7 bases between. The CDR3 is 12 residues long.

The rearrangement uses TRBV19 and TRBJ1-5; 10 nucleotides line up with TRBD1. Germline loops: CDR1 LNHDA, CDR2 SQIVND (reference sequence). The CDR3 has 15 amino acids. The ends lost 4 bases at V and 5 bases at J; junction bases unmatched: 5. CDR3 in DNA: TGTGCCAGTAGTACGACAGGGGGCTGGTATCAGCCCCAGCATTTT. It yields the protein CASSTTGGWYQPQHF.

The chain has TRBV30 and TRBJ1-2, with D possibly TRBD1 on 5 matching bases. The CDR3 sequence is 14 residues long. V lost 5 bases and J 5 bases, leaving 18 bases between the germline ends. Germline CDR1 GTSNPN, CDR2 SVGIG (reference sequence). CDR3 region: CAWHTGTAIYGYTF. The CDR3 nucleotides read TGTGCCTGGCACACCGGGACGGCTATATATGGCTACACCTTC.

The CDR3 DNA follows: TGTGCCAGCAGCGACCCAAGAAGATTTGAAGCTTTCTTT. Its translation: CASSDPRRFEAFF. The chain couples TRBV7-9 to TRBJ1-1; D is unresolved. V was shortened by 5 bases and J by 7 bases, with 14 bases between the two germline ends. Germline V CDR1 and CDR2: SEHNR, FQNEAQ (reference sequence). This CDR3 has 13 amino acids.

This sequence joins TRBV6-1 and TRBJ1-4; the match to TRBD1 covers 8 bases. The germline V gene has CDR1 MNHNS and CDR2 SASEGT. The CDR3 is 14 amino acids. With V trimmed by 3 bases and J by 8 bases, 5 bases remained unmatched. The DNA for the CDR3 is TGTGCCAGCAGTGACAGGGGGCGCAGGGAAAAACTGTTTTTT. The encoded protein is CASSDRGRREKLFF.

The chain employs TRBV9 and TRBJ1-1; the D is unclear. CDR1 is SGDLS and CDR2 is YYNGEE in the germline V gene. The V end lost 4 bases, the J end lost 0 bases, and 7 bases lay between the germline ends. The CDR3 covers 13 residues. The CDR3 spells CASSSGMNTEAFF. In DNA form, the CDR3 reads TGTGCCAGCAGCTCAGGTATGAACACTGAAGCTTTCTTT.

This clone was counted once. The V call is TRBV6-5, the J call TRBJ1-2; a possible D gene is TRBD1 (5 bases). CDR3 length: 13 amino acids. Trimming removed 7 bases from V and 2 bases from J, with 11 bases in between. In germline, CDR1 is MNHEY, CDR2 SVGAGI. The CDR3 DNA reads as TGTGCCAGCACTAGCAGGGCGAACTATGGCTACACCTTC. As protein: CASTSRANYGYTF.

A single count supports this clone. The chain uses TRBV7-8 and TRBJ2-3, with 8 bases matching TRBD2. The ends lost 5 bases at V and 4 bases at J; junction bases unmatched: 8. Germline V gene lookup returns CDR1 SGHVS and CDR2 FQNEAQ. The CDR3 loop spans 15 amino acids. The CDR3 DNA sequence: TGTGCCAGCAGCCCCAGCGGGGGCCTACCAGATACGCAGTATTTT. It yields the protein CASSPSGGLPDTQYF.

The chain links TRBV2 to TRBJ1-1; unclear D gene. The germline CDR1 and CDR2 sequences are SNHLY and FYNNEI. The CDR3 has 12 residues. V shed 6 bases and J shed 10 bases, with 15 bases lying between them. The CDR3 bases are TGTGCCAGCAGACCCGGCCAGGCACCAGCTTTCTTT. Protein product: CASRPGQAPAFF. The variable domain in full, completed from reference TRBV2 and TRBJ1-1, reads EPEVTQTPSHQVTQMGQEVILRCVPISNHLYFYWYRQILGQKVEFLVSFYNNEISEKSEIFDDQFSVERPDGSNFTLKIRSTKLEDSAMYFCASRPGQAPAFFGQGTRLTVV.

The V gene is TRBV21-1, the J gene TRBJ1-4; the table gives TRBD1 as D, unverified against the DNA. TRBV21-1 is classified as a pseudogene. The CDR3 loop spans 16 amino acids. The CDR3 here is CASSKGYGTGKEKLFF. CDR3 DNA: TGTGCCAGCAGCAAAGGCTACGGGACAGGGAAAGAAAAACTGTTTTTT.

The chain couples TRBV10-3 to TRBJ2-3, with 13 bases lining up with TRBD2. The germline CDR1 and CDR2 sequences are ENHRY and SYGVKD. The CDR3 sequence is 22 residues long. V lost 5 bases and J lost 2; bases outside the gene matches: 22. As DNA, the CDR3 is TGTGCCATCAGTACCGGGACACCGTATACTAGCGGGAGGGCTTATGACACAGATACGCAGTATTTT. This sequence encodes CAISTGTPYTSGRAYDTDTQYF.

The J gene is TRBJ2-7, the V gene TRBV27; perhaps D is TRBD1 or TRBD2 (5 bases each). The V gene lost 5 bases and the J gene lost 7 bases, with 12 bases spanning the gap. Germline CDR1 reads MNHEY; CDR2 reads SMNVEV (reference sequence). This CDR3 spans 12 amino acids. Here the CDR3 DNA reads TGTGCCAGCAGTGAGGGACCTGGGGAGCAGTACTTC. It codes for CASSEGPGEQYF.

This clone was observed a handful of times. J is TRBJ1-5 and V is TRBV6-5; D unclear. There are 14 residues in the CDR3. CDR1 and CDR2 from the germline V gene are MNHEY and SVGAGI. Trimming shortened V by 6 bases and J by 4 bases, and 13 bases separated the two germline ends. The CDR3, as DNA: TGTGCCAGCAGCCTATCGGGCTTTAATCAGCCCCAGCATTTT. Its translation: CASSLSGFNQPQHF.

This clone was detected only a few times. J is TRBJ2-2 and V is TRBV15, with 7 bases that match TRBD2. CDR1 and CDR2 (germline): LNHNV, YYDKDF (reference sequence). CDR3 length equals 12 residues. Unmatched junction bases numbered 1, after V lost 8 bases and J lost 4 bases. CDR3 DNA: TGTGCCACCTGGGGGGGCACCGGGGAGCTGTTTTTT. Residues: CATWGGTGELFF.

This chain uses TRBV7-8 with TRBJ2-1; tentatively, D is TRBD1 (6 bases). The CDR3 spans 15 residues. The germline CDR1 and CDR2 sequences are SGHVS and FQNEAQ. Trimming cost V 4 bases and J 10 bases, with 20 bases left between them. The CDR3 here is CASSSSGTTSMEQFF. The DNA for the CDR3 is TGTGCCAGCAGCTCCTCCGGGACAACTTCCATGGAGCAGTTCTTC.

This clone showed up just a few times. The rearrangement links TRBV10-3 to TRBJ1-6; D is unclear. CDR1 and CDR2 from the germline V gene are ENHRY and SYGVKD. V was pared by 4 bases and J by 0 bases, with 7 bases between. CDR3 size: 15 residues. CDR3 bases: TGTGCCATCAGTGGGTCCGGCTCCTATAATTCACCCCTCCACTTT. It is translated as CAISGSGSYNSPLHF.

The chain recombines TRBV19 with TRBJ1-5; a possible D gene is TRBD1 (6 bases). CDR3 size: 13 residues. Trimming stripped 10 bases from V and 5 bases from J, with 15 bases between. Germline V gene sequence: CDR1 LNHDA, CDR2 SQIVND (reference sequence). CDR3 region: CAIAPRGDQPQHF. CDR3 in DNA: TGTGCCATCGCCCCAAGGGGGGATCAGCCCCAGCATTTT.

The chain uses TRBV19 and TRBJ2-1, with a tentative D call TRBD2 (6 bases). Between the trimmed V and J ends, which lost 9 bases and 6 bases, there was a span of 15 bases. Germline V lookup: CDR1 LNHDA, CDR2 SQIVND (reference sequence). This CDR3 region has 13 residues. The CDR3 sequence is CASGRLEFNEQFF. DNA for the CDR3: TGTGCCAGCGGGAGACTAGAATTCAATGAGCAGTTCTTC.

DNA of the CDR3: TGCGCCAGCAGTTCCGGGACAGGGGATCACACTGAAGCTTTCTTT. Amino acid sequence: CASSSGTGDHTEAFF. The rearrangement joins TRBV5-1 to TRBJ1-1; 10 bases agree with TRBD1. CDR3 length equals 15 residues. Germline CDR1 reads SGHRS; CDR2 reads YFSETQ. V trimming: 5 bases; J trimming: 3 bases; junction bases outside the gene matches: 7.

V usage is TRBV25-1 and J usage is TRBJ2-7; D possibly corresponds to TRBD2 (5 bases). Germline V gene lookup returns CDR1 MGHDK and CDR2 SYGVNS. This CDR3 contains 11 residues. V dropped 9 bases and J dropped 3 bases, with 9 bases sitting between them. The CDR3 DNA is TGTGCCAGTGTTGCGGGCTACGAGCAGTACTTC. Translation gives CASVAGYEQYF.

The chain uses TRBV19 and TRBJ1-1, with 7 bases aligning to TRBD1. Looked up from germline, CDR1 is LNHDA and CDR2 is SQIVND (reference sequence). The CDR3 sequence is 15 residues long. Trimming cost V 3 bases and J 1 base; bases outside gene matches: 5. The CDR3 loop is CASSIRGTANTEAFF. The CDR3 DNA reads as TGTGCCAGTAGTATTCGGGGGACAGCGAACACTGAAGCTTTCTTT.

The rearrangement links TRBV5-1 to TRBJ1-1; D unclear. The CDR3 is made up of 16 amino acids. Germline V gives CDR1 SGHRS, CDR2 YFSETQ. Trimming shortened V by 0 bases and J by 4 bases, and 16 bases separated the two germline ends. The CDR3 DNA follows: TGCGCCAGCAGCTTGGCCGGAGAAGGAATTGGCACTGAAGCTTTCTTT. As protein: CASSLAGEGIGTEAFF.

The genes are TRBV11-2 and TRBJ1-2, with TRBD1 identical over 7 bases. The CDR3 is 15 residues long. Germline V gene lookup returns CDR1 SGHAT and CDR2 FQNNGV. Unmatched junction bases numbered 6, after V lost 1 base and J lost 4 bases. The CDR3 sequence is CASSLGTGSPYGYTF. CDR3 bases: TGTGCCAGCAGCTTAGGGACAGGATCCCCCTATGGCTACACCTTC.